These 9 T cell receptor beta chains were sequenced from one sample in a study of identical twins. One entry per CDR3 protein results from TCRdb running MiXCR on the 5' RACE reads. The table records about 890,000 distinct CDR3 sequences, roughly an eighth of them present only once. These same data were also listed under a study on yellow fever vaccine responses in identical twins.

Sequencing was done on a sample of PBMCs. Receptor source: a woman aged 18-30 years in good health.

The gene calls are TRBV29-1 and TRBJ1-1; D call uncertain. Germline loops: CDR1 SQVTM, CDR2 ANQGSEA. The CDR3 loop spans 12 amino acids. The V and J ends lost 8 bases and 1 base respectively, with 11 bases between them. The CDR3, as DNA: TGCAGCCACGGGTTTTCGAACACTGAAGCTTTCTTT. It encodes CSHGFSNTEAFF.

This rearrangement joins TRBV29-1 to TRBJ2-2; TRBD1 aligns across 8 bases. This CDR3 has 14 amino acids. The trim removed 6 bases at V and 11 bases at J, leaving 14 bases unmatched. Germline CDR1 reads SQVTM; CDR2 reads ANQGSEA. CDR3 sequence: CSVVGTGQATELFF. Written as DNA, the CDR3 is TGCAGCGTCGTAGGGACGGGACAGGCAACCGAGCTGTTTTTT.

CDR3 coding DNA: TGTGCCAGCAGCGCGTCGGGGGGGGATTACAATGAGCAGTTCTTC. It yields the protein CASSASGGDYNEQFF. The chain couples TRBV7-6 to TRBJ2-1, with 8 bases identical to TRBD2. From germline, CDR1 is SGHVS and CDR2 FNYEAQ. V shed 5 bases, J shed 4 bases, and the junction held 7 bases outside the gene matches. This CDR3 comprises 15 residues.

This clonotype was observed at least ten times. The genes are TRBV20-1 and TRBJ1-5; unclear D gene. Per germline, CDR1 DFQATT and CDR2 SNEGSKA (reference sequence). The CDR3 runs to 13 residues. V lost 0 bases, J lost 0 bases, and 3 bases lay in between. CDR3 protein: CSARDRSNQPQHF. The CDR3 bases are TGCAGTGCTAGAGACCGTAGCAATCAGCCCCAGCATTTT.

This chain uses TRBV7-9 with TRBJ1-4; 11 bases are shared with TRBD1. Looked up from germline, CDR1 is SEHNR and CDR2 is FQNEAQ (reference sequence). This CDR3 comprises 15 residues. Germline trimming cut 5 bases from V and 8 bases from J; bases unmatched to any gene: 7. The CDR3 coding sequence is TGTGCCAGCAGCGAAAGTGGGACAGGGGGGGAAAAACTGTTTTTT. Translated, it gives CASSESGTGGEKLFF.

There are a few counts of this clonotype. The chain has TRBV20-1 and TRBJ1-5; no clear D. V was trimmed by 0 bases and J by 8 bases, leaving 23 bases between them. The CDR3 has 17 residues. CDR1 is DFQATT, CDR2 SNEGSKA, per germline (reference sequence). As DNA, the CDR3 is TGCAGTGCTAGAGATCGGGGTGGGGTCCGGGATTGGGAGCCCCAGCATTTT. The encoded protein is CSARDRGGVRDWEPQHF.

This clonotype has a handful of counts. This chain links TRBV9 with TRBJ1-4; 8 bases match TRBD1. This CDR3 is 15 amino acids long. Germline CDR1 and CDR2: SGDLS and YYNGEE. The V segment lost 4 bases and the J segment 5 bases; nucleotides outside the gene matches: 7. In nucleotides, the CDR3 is TGTGCCAGCAGCACACAACAGGGGGAGAATGAAAAACTGTTTTTT. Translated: CASSTQQGENEKLFF.

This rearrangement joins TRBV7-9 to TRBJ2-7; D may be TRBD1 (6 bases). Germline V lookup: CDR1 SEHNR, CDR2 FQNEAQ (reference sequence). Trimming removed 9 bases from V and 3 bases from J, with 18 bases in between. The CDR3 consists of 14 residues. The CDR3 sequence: CARSPGQTYYEQYF. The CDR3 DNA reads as TGTGCCAGGAGCCCCGGACAGACTTACTACGAGCAGTACTTC. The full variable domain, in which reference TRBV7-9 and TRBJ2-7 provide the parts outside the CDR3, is DTGVSQNPRHKITKRGQNVTFRCDPISEHNRLYWYRQTLGQGPEFLTYFQNEAQLEKSRLLSDRFSAERPKGSFSTLEIQRTEQGDSAMYLCARSPGQTYYEQYFGPGTRLTVT.

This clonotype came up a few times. CDR3 region: CASSNGETQYF. Here the CDR3 DNA reads TGTGCCAGCAGCAACGGCGAGACCCAGTACTTC. The chain links TRBV6-5 to TRBJ2-5; no clear D gene. The CDR3 consists of 11 residues. Looked up from germline, CDR1 is MNHEY and CDR2 is SVGAGI. V gave up 6 bases and J gave up 5 bases, with 7 bases separating them.